The rows below give T cell receptor beta chains drawn from one sample of a study of early T cells in non-severe SARS-CoV-2 infection. MiXCR, run by TCRdb on the 5' RACE reads, gives a single entry per CDR3 protein. The data contain 55,000 to 80,000 distinct CDR3 sequences, roughly 10% of them singletons. The sample comprised whole blood. The source of these receptors is an adult who was a healthcare worker with PCR-confirmed SARS-CoV-2 infection or an uninfected control (not recorded which). CDR3s include the opening cysteine and the closing phenylalanine or tryptophan.

17,TRBV20-1,TRBJ1-6,CSARAVGRGFYNSPLHF
17,TRBV6-6,TRBJ2-5,CASSPISSGRAEETQYF
14,TRBV10-2,TRBJ1-1,CASSETGGILGAFF
13,TRBV5-1,TRBJ1-1,CASGRDSLSEAFF
13,TRBV30,TRBJ1-1,CAWSITKNTEAFF
20,TRBV6-5,TRBJ2-5,CASSYAPPQFRLAVLGTQYF
12,TRBV29-1,TRBJ2-5,CSAERSGETQYF
16,TRBV7-8,TRBJ2-7,CASSPSGTGTSYEQYF
20,TRBV11-2,TRBJ1-1,CASSPWNPGTTVVPNTEAFF
15,TRBV11-3,TRBJ2-1,CASSLGNRGYNEQFF
14,TRBV11-3,TRBJ2-1,CASSLGGTSTEEFF
14,TRBV5-1,TRBJ2-1,CASSLPESPAEQFF
13,TRBV19,TRBJ2-2,CASSILHTGELFF
13,TRBV20-1,TRBJ1-4,CSARVPGRGKLFF
12,TRBV9,TRBJ2-5,CASSGGGETQYF
16,TRBV12-3/TRBV12-4,TRBJ2-3,CASNVGLAGATDTQYF
12,TRBV28,TRBJ2-7,CASSSLSYEQYF
14,TRBV20-1,TRBJ1-2,CSAIPRMGNYGYTF
20,TRBV14,TRBJ2-6,CASSQDELAGGSYRANVLTF
17,TRBV20-1,TRBJ2-1,CSATSTRTSGRYNEQFF
16,TRBV9,TRBJ1-2,CASSPQRTVLTYGYTF
14,TRBV20-1,TRBJ1-1,CRAGREASGTEAFF